This TCR beta chain was found in a study of blood T cell repertoires in COVID-19. Assay: immunoSEQ multiplex PCR; the TCRdb copy retains only in-frame clones and omits some. The sample lists about 70,000 clones; approximately 88% were seen once. V lost 4 bases, J lost 3 bases, and 16 bases lay in between. CDR1 and CDR2 (germline): LNHNV, YYDKDF (reference sequence). CDR3 length equals 15 residues. This TCR was sampled from a woman aged 70 to 79 with acute or convalescent COVID-19. The sequencing input was peripheral blood. This sequence joins TRBV15 and TRBJ2-7; the D gene is possibly TRBD1 (6 bases). The CDR3 loop is CATSTRPGHIYEQYF. CDR3 sequence (DNA): TGTGCCACCAGCACAAGACCGGGACACATCTACGAGCAGTACTTC. Full variable domain (missing parts from reference TRBV15 and TRBJ2-7): DAMVIQNPRYQVTQFGKPVTLSCSQTLNHNVMYWYQQKSSQAPKLLFHYYDKDFNNEADTPDNFQSRRPNTSFCFLDIRSPGLGDTAMYLCATSTRPGHIYEQYFGPGTRLTVT.